Listed here are 6 T cell receptor beta chains from one sample, sequenced in a study of blood T cell repertoires in COVID-19. Some clones are missing from TCRdb's copy, which holds only in-frame ones; the method was immunoSEQ multiplex PCR. The sample lists a few hundred thousand clones; more than 70% were seen once. Sequenced material: peripheral blood. These receptors were collected from a woman in her forties or fifties with acute or convalescent COVID-19.

The chain recombines TRBV27 with TRBJ1-1; D unclear. Per germline, CDR1 MNHEY and CDR2 SMNVEV (reference sequence). This CDR3 comprises 15 residues. Trimming cost V 5 bases and J 6 bases, with 19 bases left between them. CDR3 region: CASSPRGSEMAEAFF. The CDR3 DNA reads TGTGCCAGCAGTCCCCGCGGCAGCGAAATGGCTGAAGCTTTCTTT.

This clone was counted a few times. V and J are TRBV7-2 and TRBJ2-4; D is possibly TRBD2 (5 bases). V was trimmed by 1 base and J by 2 bases, leaving 12 bases between them. The CDR3 is 16 residues long. Germline-derived CDR1 and CDR2 are SGHTA and FQGNSA. The CDR3 spells CASSLESGMTKNIQYF. The CDR3 nucleotides read TGTGCCAGCAGCTTAGAGTCGGGAATGACCAAAAACATTCAGTACTTC.

The chain employs TRBV6-5 and TRBJ1-4, with 7 bases lining up with TRBD1. The V segment lost 10 bases and the J segment 7 bases; nucleotides outside the gene matches: 9. Germline lookup yields CDR1 MNHEY and CDR2 SVGAGI. The CDR3 is made up of 13 amino acids. The CDR3 loop reads CATLGQVGEKLFF. The CDR3 DNA reads as TGTGCCACCCTCGGACAGGTAGGTGAAAAACTGTTTTTT.

The V gene is TRBV6-1, the J gene TRBJ1-5; D is ambiguous. The CDR3 runs to 11 residues. The V gene's germline CDR1 is MNHNS and CDR2 SASEGT. The germline V and J ends were trimmed by 3 bases and 13 bases, with 10 bases remaining between them. The CDR3 loop reads CASSDPGKQHF. CDR3 coding DNA: TGTGCCAGCAGTGATCCGGGGAAACAGCATTTT.

The J gene is TRBJ2-1, the V gene TRBV7-3, with D possibly matching TRBD2 (5 bases). The germline V gene has CDR1 SGHTA and CDR2 FQGTGA. The V end was cut by 2 bases, the J end by 7 bases, with 15 bases between. The CDR3 loop spans 15 amino acids. Here the CDR3 reads CASSLALVGMNEQFF. For the CDR3, the DNA is TGTGCCAGCAGCTTAGCACTAGTGGGGATGAATGAGCAGTTCTTC.

The V call is TRBV5-1, the J call TRBJ2-1; the D gene is possibly TRBD1 (5 bases). Trimming took off 0 bases at V and 6 bases at J, with 16 bases between the two ends. The CDR3 loop spans 16 amino acids. Germline CDR1 is SGHRS and CDR2 is YFSETQ. The CDR3 sequence is CASSLEGVGVRNEQFF. The CDR3 DNA is TGCGCCAGCAGCTTGGAAGGGGTAGGGGTTCGCAATGAGCAGTTCTTC.